This TCR beta chain was obtained from a study of blood T cell repertoires in COVID-19. The protocol was immunoSEQ multiplex PCR, while the TCRdb copy is restricted to in-frame clones and leaves out a portion. The table lists approximately 150,000 clones, approximately 87% of them singletons, with roughly 2.2% in the top ten. Germline V gene sequence: CDR1 MNHEY, CDR2 SMNVEV (reference sequence). The length of the CDR3 is 12 residues. With V trimmed by 5 bases and J by 6 bases, 4 bases remained unmatched. This clone was recorded a few times. The sequenced sample consisted of peripheral blood. J is TRBJ2-7 and V is TRBV27; the match to TRBD1 covers 7 bases. The sequence came from a man aged 65 to 79 with active COVID-19. CDR3 residues: CASSTTGTEQYF. As DNA, the CDR3 is TGTGCCAGCAGTACGACAGGGACCGAGCAGTACTTC.